This entry is about one T cell receptor beta chain. Germline V lookup: CDR1 LGHDT, CDR2 YNNKEL (reference sequence). This CDR3 region has 18 residues. Trimming took 2 bases from V and 4 from J; bases not matched to a gene: 13. The method was immunoSEQ multiplex PCR; TCRdb's version includes in-frame clones alone and lacks a portion of them. The table lists over 95,000 clones, about 88% of them singletons. These data originate in a study of blood T cell repertoires in COVID-19. Source material: peripheral blood. This sequence joins TRBV3-1 (or the pseudogene TRBV3-2) and TRBJ2-5; 10 nucleotides align to TRBD2. The sequence came from a woman aged 70 to 79 who had recovered from COVID-19. The CDR3 is CASSQLRQASGGGETQYF. The CDR3 DNA sequence: TGTGCCAGCAGCCAACTCCGACAGGCTAGCGGGGGTGGAGAGACCCAGTACTTC.